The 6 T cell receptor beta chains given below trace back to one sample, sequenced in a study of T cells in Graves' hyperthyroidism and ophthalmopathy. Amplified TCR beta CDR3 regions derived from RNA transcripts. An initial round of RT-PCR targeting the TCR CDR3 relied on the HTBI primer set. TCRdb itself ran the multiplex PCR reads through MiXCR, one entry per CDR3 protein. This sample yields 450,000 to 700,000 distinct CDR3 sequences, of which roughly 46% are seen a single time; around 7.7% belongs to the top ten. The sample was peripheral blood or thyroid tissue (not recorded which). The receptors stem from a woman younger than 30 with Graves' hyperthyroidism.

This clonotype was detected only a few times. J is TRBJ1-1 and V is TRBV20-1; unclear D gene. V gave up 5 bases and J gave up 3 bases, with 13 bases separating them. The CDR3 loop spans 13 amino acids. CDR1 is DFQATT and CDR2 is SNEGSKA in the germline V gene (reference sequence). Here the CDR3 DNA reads TGCAGTGCTTCGAGCGAAGGAGACACTGAAGCTTTCTTT. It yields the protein CSASSEGDTEAFF.

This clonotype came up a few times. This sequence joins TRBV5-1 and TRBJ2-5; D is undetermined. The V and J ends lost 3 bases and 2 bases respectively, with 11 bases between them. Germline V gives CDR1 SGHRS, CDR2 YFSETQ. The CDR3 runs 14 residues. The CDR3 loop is CASSYEAWQETQYF. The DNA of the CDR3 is TGCGCCAGCAGCTACGAGGCCTGGCAAGAGACCCAGTACTTC.

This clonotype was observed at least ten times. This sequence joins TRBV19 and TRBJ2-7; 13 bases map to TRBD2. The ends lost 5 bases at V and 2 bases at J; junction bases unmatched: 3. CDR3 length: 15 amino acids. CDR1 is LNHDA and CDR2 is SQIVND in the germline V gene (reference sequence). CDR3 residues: CASSRLAGGTYEQYF. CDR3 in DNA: TGTGCCAGTAGTCGACTAGCGGGAGGCACCTACGAGCAGTACTTC.

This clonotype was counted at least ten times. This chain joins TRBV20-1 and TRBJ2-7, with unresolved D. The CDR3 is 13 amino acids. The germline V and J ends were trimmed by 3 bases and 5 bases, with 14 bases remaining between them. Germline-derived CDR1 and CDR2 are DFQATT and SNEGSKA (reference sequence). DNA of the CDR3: TGCAGTGCTAGTCCTGACCCCGGCAACGAGCAGTACTTC. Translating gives CSASPDPGNEQYF.

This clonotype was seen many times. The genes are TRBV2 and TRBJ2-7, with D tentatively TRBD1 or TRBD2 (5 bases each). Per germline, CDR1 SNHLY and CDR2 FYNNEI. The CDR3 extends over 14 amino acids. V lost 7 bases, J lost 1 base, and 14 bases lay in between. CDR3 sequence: CASTGTGKSYEQYF. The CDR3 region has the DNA TGTGCCAGCACGGGGACCGGGAAGTCCTACGAGCAGTACTTC.

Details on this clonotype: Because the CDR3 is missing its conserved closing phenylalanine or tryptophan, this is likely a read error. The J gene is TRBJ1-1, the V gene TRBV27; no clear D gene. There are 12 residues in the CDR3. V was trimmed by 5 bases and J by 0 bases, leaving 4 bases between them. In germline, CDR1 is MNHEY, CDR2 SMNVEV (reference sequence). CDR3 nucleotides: TGTGCCAGCAGTGCGGTGAACACTGAAGCTTTCCTT. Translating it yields CASSAVNTEAFL.